The sequence of this TCR beta chain was determined in a study of blood T cells in healthy people across ages. Sample-barcoded 5' priming and a J-beta primer mix drove a second PCR of about 6 to 12 cycles. The study obtained at least 2.5 million CDR3-containing paired-end reads from every sample. TCRdb itself ran the 5' RACE reads through MiXCR, one entry per CDR3 protein. The table records roughly 2 million distinct CDR3 sequences, 49% of them present only once. Germline lookup yields CDR1 SGHTA and CDR2 FQGNSA. The CDR3 totals 16 residues. Between the trimmed V and J ends, which lost 1 base and 3 bases, there was a span of 13 bases.

This chain uses TRBV7-2 with TRBJ2-1; D could derive from TRBD1 or TRBD2 (5 bases each). Specimen: blood. This clonotype was obtained from a woman in her thirties or forties in good health. The CDR3 bases are TGTGCCAGCAGCTTAGAGGGGACCCTACTCTACAATGAGCAGTTCTTC. Amino acids: CASSLEGTLLYNEQFF.